Listed here are 27 T cell receptor beta chains from one sample, sequenced in a study of blood T cell repertoires in COVID-19. Assay: immunoSEQ multiplex PCR; the TCRdb copy retains only in-frame clones and omits some. Here the sample spans hundreds of thousands of clones, 85% to 90% being singletons. Sequencing was done on a sample of peripheral blood. All receptors derive from a man aged 18 to 35 with COVID-19, enrolled during active disease.

The chain uses TRBV11-3 and TRBJ1-1, with a tentative D call TRBD1 (6 bases). The germline gives CDR1 SGHNT, CDR2 YENEEA. V lost 3 bases, J lost 6 bases, and 14 bases lay in between. The CDR3 has 14 amino acids. The DNA of the CDR3 is TGTGCCAGCAGCTTGGAACAGGGTAGAGCTGAAGCTTTCTTT. Its protein is CASSLEQGRAEAFF.

The chain recombines TRBV5-1 with TRBJ1-5, with 9 bases fitting TRBD1. Germline CDR1 is SGHRS and CDR2 is YFSETQ. Trimming removed 4 bases from V and 4 bases from J; junction bases left unmatched: 6. The CDR3 extends over 15 amino acids. The CDR3 nucleotides read TGCGCCAGCAGCCCCGGGACAGGGTATAATCAGCCCCAGCATTTT. This encodes CASSPGTGYNQPQHF. Variable domain in full (rest from reference TRBV5-1 and TRBJ1-5): KAGVTQTPRYLIKTRGQQVTLSCSPISGHRSVSWYQQTPGQGLQFLFEYFSETQRNKGNFPGRFSGRQFSNSRSEMNVSTLELGDSALYLCASSPGTGYNQPQHFGDGTRLSIL.

This chain links TRBV4-1 with TRBJ2-7; 7 bases fit TRBD1. The CDR3 has 14 amino acids. CDR1 is MGHRA and CDR2 is YSYEKL in the germline V gene. Trimming cost V 4 bases and J 0 bases; bases outside gene matches: 3. CDR3 sequence: CASSPGDSSYEQYF. DNA of the CDR3: TGCGCCAGCAGCCCCGGGGACAGCTCCTACGAGCAGTACTTC.

The chain has TRBV5-4 and TRBJ1-1; TRBD1 is a possible D gene (6 bases). Germline values: CDR1 SGHNT, CDR2 YYREEE (reference sequence). V lost 5 bases and J lost 0, with 14 bases in between. The length of the CDR3 is 15 residues. CDR3 residues: CASRSRDTVNTEAFF. DNA for the CDR3: TGTGCCAGCAGAAGTAGGGACACAGTGAACACTGAAGCTTTCTTT.

The rearrangement links TRBV6-6 to TRBJ1-3; 8 bases line up with TRBD1. Germline CDR1 is MNHNY and CDR2 is SVGAGI (reference sequence). The CDR3 has 15 amino acids. The ends lost 5 bases at V and 1 base at J; junction bases unmatched: 4. The CDR3 loop reads CASSVDRASGNTIYF. Written as DNA, the CDR3 is TGTGCCAGCAGTGTGGACAGGGCGTCTGGAAACACCATATATTTT.

The chain couples TRBV7-8 to TRBJ2-5; TRBD2 is a possible D gene (7 bases). The CDR3 contains 14 residues. CDR1 SGHVS and CDR2 FQNEAQ come from the germline V gene. Trimming took 6 bases from V and 2 from J, leaving 13 bases between them. For the CDR3, the DNA is TGTGCCAGCAGACCGGGGGGCTTACAAGAGACCCAGTACTTC. It is translated as CASRPGGLQETQYF.

CDR3 DNA: TGCGCCAGCAGCGTCCCCCGTTCCGACAATGAGCAGTTCTTC. Translating it yields CASSVPRSDNEQFF. The chain recombines TRBV5-1 with TRBJ2-1; no definite D call. The CDR3 spans 14 residues. The germline V gene encodes CDR1 SGHRS and CDR2 YFSETQ. Between the trimmed V and J ends, which lost 4 bases and 5 bases, there was a span of 13 bases.

This sequence joins TRBV5-1 and TRBJ2-5, with D possibly matching TRBD2 (6 bases). The CDR3 is made up of 16 amino acids. Trimming stripped 0 bases from V and 4 bases from J, with 16 bases between. CDR1 and CDR2 from the germline V gene are SGHRS and YFSETQ. CDR3 region: CASSLAIRGNPETQYF. The CDR3 nucleotides are TGCGCCAGCAGCTTGGCTATCCGCGGGAACCCAGAGACCCAGTACTTC.

This sequence joins TRBV28 and TRBJ1-1, with D tentatively TRBD1 (6 bases). CDR1 is MDHEN, CDR2 SYDVKM, per germline. The CDR3 runs to 13 residues. V gave up 2 bases and J gave up 8 bases, with 12 bases separating them. CDR3 residues: CASSLTRGSEAFF. CDR3 bases: TGTGCCAGCAGTTTAACCAGGGGATCAGAAGCTTTCTTT.

Only one count was recorded for this clone. The V and J genes are TRBV18 and TRBJ2-3, with D hard to call. Trimming shortened V by 4 bases and J by 6 bases, and 5 bases separated the two germline ends. CDR3 length equals 11 residues. The germline V gene encodes CDR1 KGHSH and CDR2 LQKENI. The CDR3 loop reads CASSRADTQYF. The CDR3, as DNA: TGTGCCAGCTCACGGGCCGATACGCAGTATTTT. The full variable domain, its missing parts supplied by reference TRBV18 and TRBJ2-3, is NAGVMQNPRHLVRRRGQEARLRCSPMKGHSHVYWYRQLPEEGLKFMVYLQKENIIDESGMPKERFSAEFPKEGPSILRIQQVVRGDSAAYFCASSRADTQYFGPGTRLTVL.

CDR3 sequence (DNA): TGTGCCAGCAGCTGGACCGGGACAGGGGACGGGGGCAATGAGCAGTTCTTC. Amino acid sequence: CASSWTGTGDGGNEQFF. This chain links TRBV7-9 with TRBJ2-1, with 10 bases that match TRBD1. Unmatched junction bases numbered 12, after V lost 4 bases and J lost 6 bases. The CDR3 contains 17 residues. CDR1 SEHNR and CDR2 FQNEAQ come from the germline V gene (reference sequence).

This chain uses TRBV21-1 with TRBJ1-1. TRBV21-1 is a pseudogene locus. The CDR3 spans 16 residues. The CDR3, as DNA: TGTGCCAGCAGCTCCCGGGGGAGTAAAGGTGACACTGAAGCTTTCTTT. This codes for CASSSRGSKGDTEAFF.

In regard to this clone: The sample holds other DNA sequences that translate to the same CDR3. The chain joins TRBV5-1 to TRBJ1-4; D might be TRBD1 (6 bases). Germline lookup yields CDR1 SGHRS and CDR2 YFSETQ. The CDR3 runs to 14 residues. V shed 2 bases and J shed 3 bases, with 8 bases lying between them. CDR3 region: CASSLTGSNEKLFF. CDR3 coding DNA: TGCGCCAGCAGCTTAACAGGGTCTAATGAAAAACTGTTTTTT.

The chain combines TRBV5-1 with TRBJ1-2; possibly TRBD1 for D (5 bases). This CDR3 is built from 15 residues. The V gene lost 7 bases and the J gene lost 4 bases, with 20 bases spanning the gap. From germline, CDR1 is SGHRS and CDR2 YFSETQ. The CDR3 sequence: CASSPTGTDFYGYTF. For the CDR3, the DNA is TGCGCCAGCTCCCCAACAGGAACCGACTTCTATGGCTACACCTTC.

The chain has TRBV14 and TRBJ1-1; 7 nucleotides match TRBD1. From germline, CDR1 is SGHDN and CDR2 FVKESK. The CDR3 sequence is 16 residues long. The V gene end was trimmed by 1 base and the J gene end by 5 bases; junction bases not matched to a gene: 10. The CDR3 here is CASSQGVGQKGTEAFF. The CDR3 DNA is TGTGCCAGCAGCCAAGGGGTGGGACAGAAAGGGACTGAAGCTTTCTTT. Full variable domain (outside the CDR3, taken from reference TRBV14 and TRBJ1-1): EAGVTQFPSHSVIEKGQTVTLRCDPISGHDNLYWYRRVMGKEIKFLLHFVKESKQDESGMPNNRFLAERTGGTYSTLKVQPAELEDSGVYFCASSQGVGQKGTEAFFGQGTRLTVV.

This sequence joins TRBV11-2 and TRBJ2-3; 7 positions agree with TRBD2. Germline-derived CDR1 and CDR2 are SGHAT and FQNNGV. Trimming took 3 bases from V and 5 from J; bases not matched to a gene: 11. CDR3 length: 16 amino acids. The CDR3 sequence is CASSFSPSGAGDTQYF. The CDR3 coding sequence is TGTGCCAGCAGCTTTTCTCCCAGCGGGGCCGGAGATACGCAGTATTTT.

The J gene is TRBJ2-1, the V gene TRBV5-4; D gene unclear. Between the trimmed V and J ends, which lost 1 base and 5 bases, there was a span of 7 bases. The germline V gene encodes CDR1 SGHNT and CDR2 YYREEE (reference sequence). There are 13 residues in the CDR3. This CDR3 reads CASSLTSHNEQFF. The CDR3 region has the DNA TGTGCCAGCAGCTTGACGAGCCACAATGAGCAGTTCTTC.

A single count supports this clone. The chain employs TRBV4-1 and TRBJ2-7; 7 bases map to TRBD1. The V segment lost 4 bases and the J segment 3 bases; nucleotides outside the gene matches: 9. The CDR3 covers 15 residues. Germline CDR1 reads MGHRA; CDR2 reads YSYEKL. The CDR3 reads CASSRGVGTVYEQYF. CDR3 in DNA: TGCGCCAGCAGCCGAGGCGTCGGGACAGTCTACGAGCAGTACTTC.

The sample holds one count of this clone. The chain joins TRBV7-6 to TRBJ2-1, with TRBD2 as a possible D gene (5 bases). Trimming cost V 4 bases and J 5 bases, with 15 bases left between them. Germline values: CDR1 SGHVS, CDR2 FNYEAQ. CDR3 size: 15 residues. The CDR3 region has the DNA TGTGCCAGCAGCTCGCTCACTGGGAGAAACAATGAGCAGTTCTTC. Amino acids: CASSSLTGRNNEQFF.

In this sample, this clone turned up once. This chain joins TRBV4-1 and TRBJ2-2; D unclear. The CDR3 totals 13 residues. Germline V gene data show CDR1 as MGHRA and CDR2 as YSYEKL. The ends were cut back, 0 bases at V and 6 bases at J, with 5 bases in the middle. Here the CDR3 DNA reads TGCGCCAGCAGCCAAGAAGCCCCCGGGGAGCTGTTTTTT. Its protein is CASSQEAPGELFF.

The V and J genes are TRBV19 and TRBJ1-2; maybe TRBD1 (5 bases). Deletions cut 8 bases from V and 4 bases from J, with 17 bases between. The CDR3 has 14 residues. Germline CDR1 is LNHDA and CDR2 is SQIVND (reference sequence). In DNA form, the CDR3 reads TGTGCCAGTTGCTTGGCAGGGAGGTGCTATGGCTACACCTTC. The encoded protein is CASCLAGRCYGYTF.

This chain joins TRBV5-1 and TRBJ1-1; D may be TRBD1 (6 bases). Germline-derived CDR1 and CDR2 are SGHRS and YFSETQ. V lost 3 bases to trimming and J lost 7 bases, with 16 bases between them. CDR3 length: 14 residues. CDR3 sequence: CASSSGDRGGEAFF. As DNA, the CDR3 is TGCGCCAGCAGCTCAGGGGATAGAGGCGGTGAAGCTTTCTTT. Variable domain in full (rest from reference TRBV5-1 and TRBJ1-1): KAGVTQTPRYLIKTRGQQVTLSCSPISGHRSVSWYQQTPGQGLQFLFEYFSETQRNKGNFPGRFSGRQFSNSRSEMNVSTLELGDSALYLCASSSGDRGGEAFFGQGTRLTVV.

V is TRBV21-1 and J is TRBJ2-1; TRBD2, the table's D call, lacks a check against the DNA. TRBV21-1 counts as a pseudogene. The CDR3 spans 17 residues. CDR3 amino acids: CASSKGPSGSSYNEQFF. For the CDR3, the DNA is TGTGCCAGCAGCAAAGGCCCTAGCGGGAGCTCCTACAATGAGCAGTTCTTC.

This chain joins TRBV19 and TRBJ1-5; D is ambiguous. This CDR3 has 13 amino acids. V shed 3 bases and J shed 4 bases, with 7 bases lying between them. CDR1 and CDR2 (germline): LNHDA, SQIVND (reference sequence). The CDR3 loop is CASSMAQNQPQHF. The CDR3 nucleotides are TGTGCCAGTAGTATGGCACAAAATCAGCCCCAGCATTTT. The whole variable domain, filled in from reference TRBV19 and TRBJ1-5, reads DGGITQSPKYLFRKEGQNVTLSCEQNLNHDAMYWYRQDPGQGLRLIYYSQIVNDFQKGDIAEGYSVSREKKESFPLTVTSAQKNPTAFYLCASSMAQNQPQHFGDGTRLSIL.

The genes are TRBV27 and TRBJ2-3; D is possibly TRBD2 (5 bases). V lost 1 base, J lost 5 bases, and 13 bases lay in between. The CDR3 is 15 residues long. Germline assignment: CDR1 MNHEY and CDR2 SMNVEV (reference sequence). CDR3 DNA sequence: TGTGCCAGCAGTTTATGGAGCCCGGGGAGAGATACGCAGTATTTT. As protein: CASSLWSPGRDTQYF.

The V gene is TRBV11-3, the J gene TRBJ1-2; D gene ambiguous. With 5 bases removed from V and 4 bases from J, the gap between germline ends came to 23 bases. From germline, CDR1 is SGHNT and CDR2 YENEEA. The CDR3 length is 17 residues. This CDR3 reads CASSITLAGIPPYGYTF. CDR3 DNA sequence: TGTGCCAGCAGCATAACGCTTGCGGGAATTCCCCCCTATGGCTACACCTTC.

The J gene is TRBJ2-5, the V gene TRBV6-5; TRBD1 is a possible D gene (6 bases). This CDR3 is built from 15 residues. The germline gives CDR1 MNHEY, CDR2 SVGAGI. The germline V and J ends were trimmed by 4 bases and 5 bases, with 17 bases remaining between them. The CDR3 reads CASSFTQGGRETQYF. The CDR3 DNA reads as TGTGCCAGCAGTTTCACACAGGGTGGAAGGGAGACCCAGTACTTC.